Listed below are T cell receptor beta chains from one sample, sequenced in a study of shared T cell receptors in the human thymus. Only in-frame clones appear in the TCRdb table, and some are missing; sequencing was by immunoSEQ multiplex PCR. The sample includes over 650,000 clones, 80% to 90% of them seen just once. The same sample was also used in a study of human thymus T cells.

Specimen: thymocytes. The receptors were gathered from a boy in the first two years of life with a congenital heart defect. CDR3s include the opening cysteine and the closing phenylalanine or tryptophan. A D gene is named only where the DNA matches it firmly. Clone size appears in some rows only: once, few, many, or a class for an expanded clone.

J gene: TRBJ2-2; D gene: TRBD2; clone size: NA; V gene: TRBV7-9; CDR3 length: 18; CDR3 protein: CASSLFLGTTLNTGELFF; CDR3 DNA: TGTGCCAGCAGCTTATTTCTAGGGACTACCCTGAACACCGGGGAGCTGTTTTTT
J gene: TRBJ1-1; D gene: NA; clone size: NA; V gene: TRBV2; CDR3 length: 15; CDR3 protein: CASSVGGHMNTEAFF; CDR3 DNA: TGTGCCAGCAGTGTCGGGGGTCACATGAACACTGAAGCTTTCTTT
J gene: TRBJ2-5; D gene: NA; clone size: NA; V gene: TRBV4-1; CDR3 length: 16; CDR3 protein: CASSQDRRGLRETQYF; CDR3 DNA: TGCGCCAGCAGCCAAGATCGGCGGGGGCTGAGAGAGACCCAGTACTTC
J gene: TRBJ1-2; D gene: NA; clone size: NA; V gene: TRBV30; CDR3 length: 15; CDR3 protein: CAWSVTELALFGYTF; CDR3 DNA: TGTGCCTGGAGTGTTACAGAGCTGGCCCTGTTTGGCTACACCTTC
J gene: TRBJ2-7; D gene: TRBD1; clone size: NA; V gene: TRBV28; CDR3 length: 15; CDR3 protein: CASRGEGTASYEQYF; CDR3 DNA: TGTGCCAGCAGGGGGGAAGGGACAGCGTCCTACGAGCAGTACTTC
J gene: TRBJ2-2; D gene: NA; clone size: NA; V gene: TRBV9; CDR3 length: 15; CDR3 protein: CASSVDWISTGELFF; CDR3 DNA: TGTGCCAGCAGCGTCGACTGGATTTCCACCGGGGAGCTGTTTTTT
J gene: TRBJ1-1; D gene: TRBD1; clone size: NA; V gene: TRBV30; CDR3 length: 13; CDR3 protein: CAWSGQGNTEAFF; CDR3 DNA: TGTGCCTGGAGTGGACAGGGGAACACTGAAGCTTTCTTT
J gene: TRBJ1-2; D gene: NA; clone size: NA; V gene: TRBV19; CDR3 length: 15; CDR3 protein: CASSISGGAIYGYTF; CDR3 DNA: TGTGCCAGTAGTATTTCGGGGGGCGCAATCTATGGCTACACCTTC
J gene: TRBJ2-1; D gene: TRBD2; clone size: NA; V gene: TRBV6-5; CDR3 length: 15; CDR3 protein: CASRKTSGSWNEQFF; CDR3 DNA: TGTGCCAGCAGAAAGACTAGCGGGAGTTGGAATGAGCAGTTCTTC
J gene: TRBJ2-7; D gene: NA; clone size: NA; V gene: TRBV6-6; CDR3 length: 13; CDR3 protein: CASSSTGFYEQYF; CDR3 DNA: TGTGCCAGCAGTTCCACAGGGTTCTACGAGCAGTACTTC
J gene: TRBJ1-2; D gene: TRBD1; clone size: NA; V gene: TRBV5-1; CDR3 length: 15; CDR3 protein: CASSSAGDSSHGYTF; CDR3 DNA: TGCGCCAGCAGCTCCGCAGGGGACAGCTCGCATGGCTACACCTTC
J gene: TRBJ2-7; D gene: NA; clone size: NA; V gene: TRBV28; CDR3 length: 14; CDR3 protein: CASSVEGGPYEQYF; CDR3 DNA: TGTGCCAGCAGTGTTGAGGGCGGTCCCTACGAGCAGTACTTC
J gene: TRBJ1-4; D gene: NA; clone size: few; V gene: TRBV7-9; CDR3 length: 15; CDR3 protein: CASSSRVATNEKLFF; CDR3 DNA: TGTGCCAGCAGCTCGCGAGTTGCAACTAATGAAAAACTGTTTTTT
J gene: TRBJ2-1; D gene: TRBD2; clone size: NA; V gene: TRBV27; CDR3 length: 17; CDR3 protein: CASSRPHSGGNYNEQFF; CDR3 DNA: TGTGCCAGCAGCCGCCCCCATAGCGGGGGGAATTACAATGAGCAGTTCTTC
J gene: TRBJ1-3; D gene: NA; clone size: NA; V gene: TRBV5-6; CDR3 length: 15; CDR3 protein: CASRRLGERGNTIYF; CDR3 DNA: TGTGCCAGCAGACGACTTGGGGAGAGAGGAAACACCATATATTTT
J gene: TRBJ2-5; D gene: NA; clone size: NA; V gene: TRBV5-6; CDR3 length: 11; CDR3 protein: CASSSGETQYF; CDR3 DNA: TGTGCCAGCAGCTCAGGGGAGACCCAGTACTTC
J gene: TRBJ2-7; D gene: TRBD1; clone size: NA; V gene: TRBV7-8; CDR3 length: 15; CDR3 protein: CASSFRDRDAYEQYF; CDR3 DNA: TGTGCCAGCAGCTTCCGGGACAGGGACGCCTACGAGCAGTACTTC
J gene: TRBJ2-7; D gene: TRBD1; clone size: NA; V gene: TRBV9; CDR3 length: 14; CDR3 protein: CASSADYRGHEQYF; CDR3 DNA: TGTGCCAGCAGCGCCGACTACAGGGGGCACGAGCAGTACTTC
J gene: TRBJ2-1; D gene: TRBD1; clone size: few; V gene: TRBV18; CDR3 length: 15; CDR3 protein: CASSPIQGAYNEQFF; CDR3 DNA: TGTGCCAGCTCACCAATACAGGGGGCGTACAATGAGCAGTTCTTC
J gene: TRBJ1-1; D gene: NA; clone size: NA; V gene: TRBV28; CDR3 length: 12; CDR3 protein: CASSPYPAAAFF; CDR3 DNA: TGTGCCAGCAGTCCCTACCCGGCGGCCGCTTTCTTT
J gene: TRBJ1-3; D gene: NA; clone size: NA; V gene: TRBV6-6; CDR3 length: 14; CDR3 protein: CASSYYRAGNTIYF; CDR3 DNA: TGTGCCAGCAGTTACTATAGAGCTGGAAACACCATATATTTT
J gene: TRBJ1-5; D gene: TRBD1; clone size: NA; V gene: TRBV28; CDR3 length: 17; CDR3 protein: CASSLCGQGESNQPQHF; CDR3 DNA: TGTGCCAGCAGTTTATGTGGACAGGGTGAAAGCAATCAGCCCCAGCATTTT
J gene: TRBJ2-5; D gene: NA; clone size: once; V gene: TRBV28; CDR3 length: 13; CDR3 protein: CASSKSGEETQYF; CDR3 DNA: TGTGCCAGCAGTAAGTCAGGTGAAGAGACCCAGTACTTC
J gene: TRBJ2-7; D gene: NA; clone size: NA; V gene: TRBV5-8; CDR3 length: 19; CDR3 protein: CASSVESGEGPWGSYEQYF; CDR3 DNA: TGTGCCAGCAGCGTCGAATCGGGAGAGGGACCCTGGGGCTCCTACGAGCAGTACTTC
J gene: TRBJ2-3; D gene: NA; clone size: NA; V gene: TRBV11-2; CDR3 length: 16; CDR3 protein: CASSLAEGGHRDTQYF; CDR3 DNA: TGTGCCAGCAGCTTAGCTGAGGGGGGGCACCGGGATACGCAGTATTTT
J gene: TRBJ2-7; D gene: TRBD2; clone size: NA; V gene: TRBV7-9; CDR3 length: 16; CDR3 protein: CASSPALAGGGYEQYF; CDR3 DNA: TGTGCCAGCAGCCCCGCACTAGCGGGAGGGGGGTACGAGCAGTACTTC
J gene: TRBJ2-4; D gene: NA; clone size: NA; V gene: TRBV7-9; CDR3 length: 13; CDR3 protein: CASSFDSLGIQYF; CDR3 DNA: TGTGCCAGCAGCTTTGATAGCCTGGGCATTCAGTACTTC
J gene: TRBJ2-3; D gene: TRBD2; clone size: NA; V gene: TRBV2; CDR3 length: 17; CDR3 protein: CASRELAGGGGTDTQYF; CDR3 DNA: TGTGCCAGCAGGGAACTAGCGGGAGGCGGGGGCACAGATACGCAGTATTTT
J gene: TRBJ2-6; D gene: NA; clone size: NA; V gene: TRBV25-1; CDR3 length: 15; CDR3 protein: CASSESGSGANVLTF; CDR3 DNA: TGTGCCAGCAGTGAATCGGGCTCTGGGGCCAACGTCCTGACTTTC
J gene: TRBJ2-7; D gene: NA; clone size: NA; V gene: TRBV5-6; CDR3 length: 15; CDR3 protein: CASSLALQGPHEQYF; CDR3 DNA: TGTGCCAGCAGCTTGGCTCTCCAGGGGCCTCACGAGCAGTACTTC
J gene: TRBJ2-2; D gene: NA; clone size: once; V gene: TRBV6-5; CDR3 length: 14; CDR3 protein: CASKLAPNTGELFF; CDR3 DNA: TGTGCCAGCAAACTAGCTCCGAACACCGGGGAGCTGTTTTTT
J gene: TRBJ2-5; D gene: TRBD2; clone size: NA; V gene: TRBV28; CDR3 length: 16; CDR3 protein: CASSTRGLAGVETQYF; CDR3 DNA: TGTGCCAGCAGTACACGAGGACTAGCGGGAGTAGAGACCCAGTACTTC
J gene: TRBJ2-7; D gene: TRBD1; clone size: NA; V gene: TRBV5-1; CDR3 length: 14; CDR3 protein: CASSIQGARYEQYF; CDR3 DNA: TGCGCCAGCAGTATCCAGGGGGCGCGCTACGAGCAGTACTTC
J gene: TRBJ1-1; D gene: NA; clone size: NA; V gene: TRBV2; CDR3 length: 17; CDR3 protein: CASSEESWDWMNTEAFF; CDR3 DNA: TGTGCCAGCAGTGAAGAAAGCTGGGACTGGATGAACACTGAAGCTTTCTTT
J gene: TRBJ2-1; D gene: NA; clone size: NA; V gene: TRBV5-6; CDR3 length: 14; CDR3 protein: CASSLVSSSDEQFF; CDR3 DNA: TGTGCCAGCAGCTTGGTGTCAAGTTCGGATGAGCAGTTCTTC
J gene: TRBJ1-2; D gene: NA; clone size: once; V gene: TRBV11-2; CDR3 length: 17; CDR3 protein: CASSLGIYKQNVYGYTF; CDR3 DNA: TGTGCCAGCAGCTTAGGCATCTATAAACAGAACGTCTATGGCTACACCTTC
J gene: TRBJ1-2; D gene: TRBD1; clone size: few; V gene: TRBV5-1; CDR3 length: 13; CDR3 protein: CASSLGQIYGYTF; CDR3 DNA: TGCGCCAGCAGCCTGGGACAGATCTATGGCTACACCTTC
J gene: TRBJ2-7; D gene: NA; clone size: NA; V gene: TRBV7-8; CDR3 length: 15; CDR3 protein: CASSLDLQGSYEQYF; CDR3 DNA: TGTGCCAGCAGCTTAGACCTTCAGGGCTCCTACGAGCAGTACTTC
J gene: TRBJ1-2; D gene: TRBD1; clone size: NA; V gene: TRBV5-1; CDR3 length: 15; CDR3 protein: CASSLVFDGTVGYTF; CDR3 DNA: TGCGCCAGCAGCTTAGTTTTTGACGGGACAGTCGGCTACACCTTC
J gene: TRBJ2-1; D gene: NA; clone size: NA; V gene: TRBV14; CDR3 length: 17; CDR3 protein: CASSQDRAGAPFGEQFF; CDR3 DNA: TGTGCCAGCAGCCAAGATAGGGCGGGGGCCCCGTTCGGTGAGCAGTTCTTC
J gene: TRBJ1-5; D gene: NA; clone size: NA; V gene: TRBV7-2; CDR3 length: 15; CDR3 protein: CASSLFSGPNQPQHF; CDR3 DNA: TGTGCCAGCAGCTTATTTTCAGGGCCCAATCAGCCCCAGCATTTT
J gene: TRBJ1-4; D gene: NA; clone size: NA; V gene: TRBV7-3; CDR3 length: 15; CDR3 protein: CASSDPGHRNEKLFF; CDR3 DNA: TGTGCCAGCAGCGATCCGGGACACCGTAATGAAAAACTGTTTTTT
J gene: TRBJ2-5; D gene: NA; clone size: once; V gene: TRBV6-5; CDR3 length: 16; CDR3 protein: CASSYSQDSRWETQYF; CDR3 DNA: TGTGCCAGCAGTTACTCACAGGACAGCCGTTGGGAGACCCAGTACTTC
J gene: TRBJ2-7; D gene: NA; clone size: once; V gene: TRBV18; CDR3 length: 13; CDR3 protein: CASSPRTGYEQYF; CDR3 DNA: TGTGCCAGCTCACCACGAACAGGCTACGAGCAGTACTTC
J gene: TRBJ2-1; D gene: TRBD2; clone size: NA; V gene: TRBV6-1; CDR3 length: 19; CDR3 protein: CASSGRTSGRPRSYNEQFF; CDR3 DNA: TGTGCCAGCAGTGGCCGGACTAGCGGGAGGCCCCGCTCCTACAATGAGCAGTTCTTC
J gene: TRBJ2-7; D gene: TRBD2; clone size: NA; V gene: TRBV7-8; CDR3 length: 18; CDR3 protein: CASSPRTSGIPHSYEQYF; CDR3 DNA: TGTGCCAGCAGCCCAAGGACTAGCGGGATACCCCACTCCTACGAGCAGTACTTC
J gene: TRBJ1-3; D gene: NA; clone size: NA; V gene: TRBV7-2; CDR3 length: 15; CDR3 protein: CASRLHQGPGNTIYF; CDR3 DNA: TGTGCCAGCAGGCTCCACCAGGGTCCCGGAAACACCATATATTTT
J gene: TRBJ1-1; D gene: NA; clone size: NA; V gene: TRBV11-2; CDR3 length: 13; CDR3 protein: CASSLDGATEAFF; CDR3 DNA: TGTGCCAGCAGCTTAGATGGAGCTACTGAAGCTTTCTTT
J gene: TRBJ2-5; D gene: TRBD1; clone size: NA; V gene: TRBV6-6; CDR3 length: 16; CDR3 protein: CASSTTGQDLRETQYF; CDR3 DNA: TGTGCCAGCAGTACCACCGGACAGGACCTAAGGGAGACCCAGTACTTC